The present entry profiles one T cell receptor beta chain with its context. Looked up from germline, CDR1 is SGHVS and CDR2 is FQNEAQ. The trim removed 3 bases at V and 2 bases at J, leaving 6 bases unmatched. The CDR3 spans 15 residues. The record originates from a study of T cells in localized non-small cell lung cancer. The protocol was immunoSEQ multiplex PCR, while the TCRdb copy is restricted to in-frame clones and leaves out a portion. The table lists roughly 17,000 clones, approximately 90% of them singletons, with around 3.6% in the top ten. The V call is TRBV7-8, the J call TRBJ2-7; 8 bases agree with TRBD1. The sequence was collected from a male donor at least 60 years old with stage II squamous cell lung carcinoma. The specimen was peripheral blood, collected before any cancer treatment. The CDR3 bases are TGTGCCAGCAGCTTGACAGGGGATCGCACCTACGAGCAGTACTTC. This codes for CASSLTGDRTYEQYF.